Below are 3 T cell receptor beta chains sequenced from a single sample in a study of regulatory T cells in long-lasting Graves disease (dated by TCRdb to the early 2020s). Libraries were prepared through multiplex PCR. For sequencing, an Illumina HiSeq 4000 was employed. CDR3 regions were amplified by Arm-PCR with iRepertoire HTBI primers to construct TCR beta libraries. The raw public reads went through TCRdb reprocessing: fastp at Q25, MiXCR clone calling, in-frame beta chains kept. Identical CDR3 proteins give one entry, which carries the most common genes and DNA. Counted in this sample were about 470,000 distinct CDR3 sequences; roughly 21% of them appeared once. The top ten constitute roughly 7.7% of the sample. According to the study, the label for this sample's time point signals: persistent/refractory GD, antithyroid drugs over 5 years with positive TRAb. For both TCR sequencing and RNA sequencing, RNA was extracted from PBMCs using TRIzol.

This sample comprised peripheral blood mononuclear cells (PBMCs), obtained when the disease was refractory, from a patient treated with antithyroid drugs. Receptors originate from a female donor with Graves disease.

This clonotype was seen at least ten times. The CDR3 bases are TGCAGTGCTAGAAGTCAGGGCGGAACCTACGAGCAGTACTTC. This codes for CSARSQGGTYEQYF. V and J are TRBV20-1 and TRBJ2-7; the D gene is possibly TRBD1 (5 bases). The CDR3 is made up of 14 amino acids. Germline CDR1 is DFQATT and CDR2 is SNEGSKA (reference sequence). V was pared by 2 bases and J by 2 bases, with 13 bases between.

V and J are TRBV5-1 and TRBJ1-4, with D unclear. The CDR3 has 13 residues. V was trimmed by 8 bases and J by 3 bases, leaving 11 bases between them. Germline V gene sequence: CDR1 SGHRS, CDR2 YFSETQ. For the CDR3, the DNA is TGCGCCAGTTCGAGCAGACCTAATGAAAAACTGTTTTTT. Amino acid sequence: CASSSRPNEKLFF.

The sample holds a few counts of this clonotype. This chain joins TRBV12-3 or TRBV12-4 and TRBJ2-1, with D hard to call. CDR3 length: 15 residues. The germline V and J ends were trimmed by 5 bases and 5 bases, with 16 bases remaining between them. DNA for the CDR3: TGTGCCAGCAGTGGGCTCGAGTCAGTCAACAATGAGCAGTTCTTC. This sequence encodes CASSGLESVNNEQFF.